A selection of T cell receptor beta chains follows, all from one sample in a study of cytotoxic CD8 clonotypes in ibrutinib-treated CLL. Sequenced by immunoSEQ multiplex PCR; TCRdb stores in-frame clones only, minus some. The sample includes 190,000 or so clones, around 70% of them seen just once. The specimen was PBMCs, collected after 24 months of ibrutinib treatment. These receptors originate from a human donor with chronic lymphocytic leukemia. CDR3s include the opening cysteine and the closing phenylalanine or tryptophan. A D gene is named only where the DNA matches it firmly. Clone size, where shown, is once, few, many, or a class for clones that have expanded.

few | TRBJ1-5 | TRBV7-9 | - | TGTGCCAGCAGCTGGGGACAACTTCAGCCCCAGCATTTT | CASSWGQLQPQHF
- | TRBJ2-1 | TRBV29-1 | - | TGCAGCGCTATACAGGGGACTTTTCAAGATGAGCAGTTCTTC | CSAIQGTFQDEQFF
once | TRBJ2-1 | TRBV9 | TRBD1 | TGTGCCAGCAGCGTAGACAGGGGATCCTACAATGAGCAGTTCTTC | CASSVDRGSYNEQFF
- | TRBJ2-3 | TRBV6-5 | - | TGTGCCAGCAGCTCTGGCACAGATACGCAGTATTTT | CASSSGTDTQYF
- | TRBJ2-2 | TRBV7-9 | - | TGTGCCAACAAGGGGGATTCCGGGGAGCTGTTTTTT | CANKGDSGELFF
- | TRBJ1-1 | TRBV28 | - | TGTGCCAGCAGTGCCACAGGGTCATTGAACACTGAAGCTTTCTTT | CASSATGSLNTEAFF
- | TRBJ2-3 | TRBV7-3 | TRBD2 | TGTGCCAGCAGCGCGCGACTAGCGGAGAGCACAGATACGCAGTATTTT | CASSARLAESTDTQYF
- | TRBJ1-4 | TRBV27 | TRBD1 | TGTGCCAGCAGTTCTTACAGGGGAAGAAATGAAAAACTGTTTTTT | CASSSYRGRNEKLFF
- | TRBJ1-2 | TRBV6-1 | - | TGTGCCAGCAGCCCCCGGGGGCATGGCTACACCTTC | CASSPRGHGYTF
- | TRBJ2-7 | TRBV7-8 | - | TGTGCCAGCAGCACCCTCCTTAGCGGTGGGCCGGGCGAGCAGTACTTC | CASSTLLSGGPGEQYF
- | TRBJ2-6 | TRBV27 | - | TGTGCCAGCACGGCGGAAAACTCTGGGGCCAACGTCCTGACTTTC | CASTAENSGANVLTF
- | TRBJ2-3 | TRBV7-9 | - | TGTGCCAGCAGCTTAGTAACAGGGTATAGCACAGATACGCAGTATTTT | CASSLVTGYSTDTQYF
- | TRBJ2-7 | TRBV4-2 | - | TGTGCCAGCAGCTCAACTTCACCAAGCTCCTACGAGCAGTACTTC | CASSSTSPSSYEQYF
once | TRBJ2-7 | TRBV28 | TRBD2 | TGTGCCAGCAGTAAGGAAGCGGGAGGCCCCTCGGATGAGCAGTACTTC | CASSKEAGGPSDEQYF
once | TRBJ1-2 | TRBV6-6 | - | TGTGCCAGCAGCGCCGTGGGGAACTATGGCTACACCTTC | CASSAVGNYGYTF